This T cell receptor beta chain was recorded in a study of human T cells and chemical hapten exposure (dated by TCRdb to the early 2020s). For the wider study: Libraries were pooled for sequencing, and per-sample TCR yields varied mainly because of small differences in library volumes within the pool. This study followed changes in the peripheral blood TCR repertoire in vivo during primary and secondary sensitization of alopecia patients to the hapten diphenylcyclopropenone (DPC). For every blood RNA sample, sequencing covered both the TCR alpha and TCR beta chains.

Beyond this particular receptor, the publication reports: Repeated subsampling changed both the strength of the expansion versus patch-test correlation and the threshold at which the correlation became significant. The number of TCRs above 1 in 1000 frequency did not change with DPC sensitization; there was no evidence of global repertoire structure alterations.

Notes on this clonotype: The target of this receptor is not known. Base qualities were left out, and no much larger clone turns up one base away.

From the cysteine through the phenylalanine, the CDR3 covers 13 amino acids. Just the 39-base CDR3 DNA is kept, in frame starting at base 1. V gives up 5 bases and J gives up 6 bases, and the segment between their germline ends measures 13 bases. From a lookup of the germline V gene, CDR1 and CDR2 are SGHNT and YENEEA. The sample's time point, from its label and the paper: healthy volunteer bleed at 6 weeks. Total RNA was extracted from unfractionated whole blood collected in Tempus Blood RNA tubes. About five healthy volunteers served as TCR sequencing controls and were bled at day 0, 2 weeks and 6 weeks. The protocol used for the library was RACE. Sequenced using a NextSeq 500. Library preparation attached unique molecular identifiers to individual cDNA molecules for quantitative, reproducible TCR counting. The published analysis was carried out like this. Samples had a median of roughly 99,000 TCRs, with a range from roughly 23,224 to 700,000. V, J and CDR3 annotation of the TCR reads was performed with the Decombinator software suite. To make PS versus PT1 abundance plots, every sample was subsampled to the same number of TCRs (28,000). TCRs were defined as expanded if absent before sensitization and observed at least eight times at the 2-week time point. In-frame beta chains were kept once TCRdb had trimmed the public reads at Q25 with fastp and called clones with MiXCR. Entries that share a CDR3 protein sequence are merged under the most common genes and DNA. None of the V and J calls come from the authors' own analysis; TCRdb made them. The table for this sample lists 40,000 to 45,000 distinct CDR3 sequences; around 4% of them were counted only once. The ten largest account for 5.6% of the sample.

The rearrangement joined TRBV11-3 to TRBJ1-1, with a tentative D gene TRBD1 over 5 matching bases. The TCR was taken from a human donor in good health. Some clones in this sample may be carry-over from other donors' samples. Material for sequencing was whole blood. The bases are TGTGCCAGCAGCCAATTACAGGCGCCTGAAGCTTTCTTT. Its protein product is CASSQLQAPEAFF.